A selection of T cell receptor beta chains follows, all from one sample in a study of CD8 T cell repertoires and HIV-1 epitope variants. The data were produced by immunoSEQ multiplex PCR, yet TCRdb's version contains in-frame clones alone and is incomplete. The repertoire holds a few thousand clones, approximately 62% seen once, with around two fifths in the top ten. These receptors have no identified antigens. Specimen: cultured CD8+ T cells derived from PBMCs. These receptors were taken from a male donor with HIV. CDR3s include the opening cysteine and the closing phenylalanine or tryptophan. The D gene is left open where the match is weak. For some rows the clone size is stated as once, few or many, or as a class when expanded; others skip it.

>TRBV19|few|TRBJ2-7|NA
CASSRAGDYEQYF
TGTGCCAGTAGTAGAGCAGGGGACTACGAGCAGTACTTC
>TRBV28|NA|TRBJ2-5|NA
CASNLQGEETQYF
TGTGCCAGCAACTTACAGGGAGAGGAGACCCAGTACTTC
>TRBV5-6|NA|TRBJ1-1|NA
CASSGTLNTEAFF
TGTGCCAGCAGCGGGACATTGAACACTGAAGCTTTCTTT
>TRBV29-1|NA|TRBJ1-1|NA
CSVWEWLGDAEVEAFF
TGCAGCGTGTGGGAATGGTTGGGAGATGCGGAGGTTGAAGCTTTCTTT
>TRBV6-1|NA|TRBJ2-2|NA
CASDAGSWVGGELFF
TGTGCCAGCGACGCCGGTAGCTGGGTGGGCGGGGAGCTGTTTTTT
>TRBV4-2|medium-sized|TRBJ1-5|NA
CASSQEGETNQPQHF
TGTGCCAGCAGCCAAGAAGGGGAAACCAATCAGCCCCAGCATTTT
>TRBV6-6|NA|TRBJ1-4|NA
CASSRGTSPNEKLFF
TGTGCCAGCAGTAGAGGGACGTCCCCGAATGAAAAACTGTTTTTT
>TRBV5-6|few|TRBJ2-7|NA
CASSFGASYEQYF
TGTGCCAGCAGCTTTGGGGCGAGCTACGAGCAGTACTTC
>TRBV30|NA|TRBJ2-3|TRBD1
CAWSEQTGGSSQYF
TGTGCCTGGAGTGAACAAACAGGGGGCAGTTCGCAGTATTTT
>TRBV2|NA|TRBJ2-7|TRBD1
CASSEGTGTYEQYF
TGTGCCAGCAGTGAAGGGACAGGGACCTACGAGCAGTACTTC
>TRBV27|NA|TRBJ2-7|NA
CASSPQSESGHYEQYF
TGTGCCAGCAGCCCGCAGTCTGAGAGCGGCCACTACGAGCAGTACTTC
>TRBV7-2|NA|TRBJ2-7|NA
CASSYLGTAYEQYF
TGTGCCAGCAGCTACCTTGGGACGGCCTACGAGCAGTACTTC
>TRBV27|NA|TRBJ2-7|NA
CASRYPTDEQYF
TGTGCCAGCAGGTACCCCACGGACGAGCAGTACTTC
>TRBV6-5|NA|TRBJ2-7|NA
CASSPRGSYEQYF
TGTGCCAGCAGCCCGAGGGGCTCCTACGAGCAGTACTTC
>TRBV4-2|once|TRBJ1-2|TRBD1
CASSQEGGTGISNYGYTF
TGTGCCAGCAGCCAAGAGGGCGGGACAGGGATTTCTAACTATGGCTACACCTTC
>TRBV18|NA|TRBJ1-3|NA
CASSPGASSGNTIYF
TGTGCCAGCTCACCAGGAGCGTCGTCTGGAAACACCATATATTTT
>TRBV5-1|few|TRBJ1-1|TRBD1
CASSLIRQGGSTEAFF
TGCGCCAGCAGCTTAATCCGACAGGGGGGGAGCACTGAAGCTTTCTTT
>TRBV5-5|few|TRBJ1-5|TRBD1
CASSLDTGGGQPQHF
TGTGCCAGCAGCTTGGATACAGGGGGCGGCCAGCCCCAGCATTTT
>TRBV11-2|NA|TRBJ2-5|NA
CASSSGTLYQETQYF
TGTGCCAGCAGCTCCGGGACATTGTACCAAGAGACCCAGTACTTC
>TRBV11-2|NA|TRBJ2-4|TRBD1
CASSLGTGQWIQYF
TGTGCCAGCAGCCTCGGGACAGGGCAATGGATTCAGTACTTC
>TRBV28|NA|TRBJ2-7|NA
CASSYYSGAEQYF
TGTGCCAGCAGTTACTATTCCGGGGCCGAGCAGTACTTC
>TRBV5-1|NA|TRBJ2-5|TRBD2
CASSLDRGRGETQYF
TGCGCCAGCAGCTTGGATCGCGGGAGAGGGGAGACCCAGTACTTC
>TRBV27|once|TRBJ2-7|NA
CASSLGGTYEQYF
TGTGCCAGCAGTTTGGGGGGAACCTACGAGCAGTACTTC
>TRBV7-9|medium-sized|TRBJ1-5|NA
CASRAGTQPQHF
TGTGCCAGCAGAGCGGGGACTCAGCCCCAGCATTTT
>TRBV30|NA|TRBJ2-2|TRBD1
CAWNYGQGAGELFF
TGTGCCTGGAACTACGGACAGGGGGCCGGGGAGCTGTTTTTT
>TRBV27|once|TRBJ2-5|NA
CASRVTGAQETQYF
TGTGCCAGCCGAGTAACGGGGGCCCAAGAGACCCAGTACTTC
>TRBV2|NA|TRBJ2-7|TRBD2
CATTSGRREQYF
TGTGCCACTACTAGCGGGAGGCGCGAGCAGTACTTC
>TRBV6-1|NA|TRBJ1-2|TRBD1
CASRDDRVGYTF
TGTGCCAGCAGAGACGACAGGGTTGGCTACACCTTC
>TRBV6-5|few|TRBJ1-2|TRBD1
CASGRTGEGYGYTF
TGTGCCAGCGGGCGGACAGGGGAAGGGTATGGCTACACCTTC
>TRBV5-1|NA|TRBJ1-3|TRBD1
CASSTAGTGSGNTIYF
TGCGCCAGCAGCACGGCCGGGACAGGCTCTGGAAACACCATATATTTT
>TRBV28|NA|TRBJ2-1|NA
CASSLNVEAYNEQFF
TGTGCCAGCAGTTTAAACGTGGAGGCCTACAATGAGCAGTTCTTC
>TRBV14|NA|TRBJ1-1|NA
CASSQGTVEAFF
TGTGCCAGCAGCCAAGGGACGGTGGAAGCTTTCTTT
>TRBV30|NA|TRBJ2-2|NA
CAWSPSTGELFF
TGTGCCTGGAGTCCAAGTACCGGGGAGCTGTTTTTT
>TRBV4-1|NA|TRBJ1-2|TRBD1
CASSPDRGPYGYTF
TGCGCCAGCAGCCCCGACAGGGGTCCCTATGGCTACACCTTC
>TRBV6-5|NA|TRBJ2-7|TRBD2
CASSPGGGEQYF
TGTGCCAGCAGCCCGGGGGGGGGCGAGCAGTACTTC
>TRBV2|NA|TRBJ1-5|NA
CASSQSVLGPNQPQHF
TGTGCCAGCAGTCAGTCCGTGTTAGGACCAAATCAGCCCCAGCATTTT
>TRBV27|few|TRBJ1-5|NA
CASSLSARRGGQPQHF
TGTGCCAGCAGTTTAAGCGCCCGCAGGGGCGGTCAGCCCCAGCATTTT
>TRBV2|few|TRBJ1-1|NA
CASREQETEAFF
TGTGCCAGCAGGGAACAGGAAACTGAAGCTTTCTTT
>TRBV4-3|NA|TRBJ2-7|NA
CASSQVEGGEQYF
TGCGCCAGCAGCCAAGTTGAAGGGGGCGAGCAGTACTTC
>TRBV27|NA|TRBJ2-1|TRBD2
CASRGTSGRIGNEQFF
TGTGCCAGCAGGGGGACTAGCGGGAGAATCGGCAATGAGCAGTTCTTC
>TRBV30|NA|TRBJ2-2|NA
CAWSLVTGNGELFF
TGTGCCTGGAGTCTTGTTACAGGGAACGGGGAGCTGTTTTTT
>TRBV7-9|NA|TRBJ1-2|NA
CASSEYGYTF
TGTGCCAGCAGCGAATATGGCTACACCTTC
>TRBV28|NA|TRBJ1-1|NA
CASTPGARVPEAFF
TGTGCCAGCACCCCTGGGGCACGGGTGCCCGAAGCTTTCTTT
>TRBV27|NA|TRBJ2-1|NA
CASSPWIGNEQFF
TGTGCCAGCAGCCCTTGGATAGGCAATGAGCAGTTCTTC
>TRBV25-1|few|TRBJ2-7|TRBD1
CASSPTVGLGQPYEQYF
TGTGCCAGCAGTCCGACCGTAGGATTGGGACAGCCCTACGAGCAGTACTTC
>TRBV10-2|NA|TRBJ2-7|NA
CASSEELPYEQYF
TGCGCCAGCAGTGAAGAACTTCCATACGAGCAGTACTTC
>TRBV7-2|few|TRBJ1-5|NA
CASSSEGYSNQPQHF
TGTGCCAGCAGCTCGGAGGGCTATAGCAATCAGCCCCAGCATTTT
>TRBV29-1|NA|TRBJ1-1|NA
CSVSTELNTEAFF
TGCAGCGTCTCGACTGAGCTGAACACTGAAGCTTTCTTT
>TRBV4-2|NA|TRBJ2-6|NA
CASSQEWRTTTAGANVLTF
TGTGCCAGCAGCCAAGAGTGGCGGACTACGACGGCTGGGGCCAACGTCCTGACTTTC
>TRBV7-4|NA|TRBJ2-1|NA
CASSLDGASEQFF
TGTGCCAGCAGCTTAGACGGTGCCAGTGAGCAGTTCTTC
>TRBV15|NA|TRBJ2-7|NA
CATSVTGLSYEQYF
TGTGCCACCAGCGTTACAGGGTTATCCTACGAGCAGTACTTC
>TRBV19|NA|TRBJ2-2|NA
CASSILTGELFF
TGTGCCAGTAGTATCCTAACCGGGGAGCTGTTTTTT
>TRBV6-4|NA|TRBJ2-7|TRBD1
CASRQGASSYEQYF
TGTGCCAGCAGACAGGGGGCTTCCTCCTACGAGCAGTACTTC
>TRBV7-9|NA|TRBJ2-3|NA
CASSSLRPTDTQYF
TGTGCCAGCAGCTCCCTGCGGCCCACAGATACGCAGTATTTT
>TRBV6-5|NA|TRBJ1-1|NA
CASSYRRGALGTEAFF
TGTGCCAGCAGTTATCGGCGGGGAGCTTTGGGCACTGAAGCTTTCTTT
>TRBV2|NA|TRBJ2-2|NA
CASSESWTGELFF
TGTGCCAGCAGTGAATCTTGGACCGGGGAGCTGTTTTTT
>TRBV19|NA|TRBJ2-1|NA
CASSATGFGEQFF
TGTGCCAGTAGTGCGACAGGCTTTGGGGAGCAGTTCTTC
>TRBV5-1|NA|TRBJ2-7|NA
CASSFLQGQTYEQYF
TGCGCCAGCAGCTTTTTGCAGGGCCAAACCTACGAGCAGTACTTC
>TRBV13|NA|TRBJ1-1|NA
CASSQTGGSGMNTEAFF
TGTGCCAGCAGCCAAACCGGAGGGTCTGGCATGAACACTGAAGCTTTCTTT